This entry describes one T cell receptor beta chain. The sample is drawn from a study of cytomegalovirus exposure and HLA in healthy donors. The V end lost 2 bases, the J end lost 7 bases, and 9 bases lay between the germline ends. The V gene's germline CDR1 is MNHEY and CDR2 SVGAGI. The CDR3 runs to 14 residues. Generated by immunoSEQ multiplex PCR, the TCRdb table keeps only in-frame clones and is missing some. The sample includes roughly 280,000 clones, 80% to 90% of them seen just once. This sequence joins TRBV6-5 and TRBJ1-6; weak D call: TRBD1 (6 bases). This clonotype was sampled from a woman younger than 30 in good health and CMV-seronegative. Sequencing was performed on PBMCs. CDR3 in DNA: TGTGCCAGCAGTTACGGGCAGGGGAATTCACCCCTCCACTTT. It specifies CASSYGQGNSPLHF.